These T cell receptor beta chains were read from a single sample in a study of T cells in Graves' hyperthyroidism and ophthalmopathy. TCRdb processed the multiplex PCR reads anew with MiXCR; each CDR3 protein has one entry. The profile shows fewer than 700,000 distinct CDR3 sequences, roughly 15% of them singletons. The sample was blood. The receptor set was obtained from a woman aged 30 to 39 with Graves' hyperthyroidism. The CDR3 runs from the conserved cysteine through the conserved F or W. A D gene is named only where the DNA matches it firmly. Not every row has a clone size; where given, it reads once, few, many or a size class.

v_gene: TRBV9
abundance: NA
j_gene: TRBJ2-2
d_gene: NA
CDR3aa: CASSVASRENTGELFF
CDR3nt: TGTGCCAGCAGCGTAGCTTCGCGGGAGAACACCGGGGAGCTGTTTTTT

v_gene: TRBV6-2/TRBV6-3
abundance: NA
j_gene: TRBJ2-5
d_gene: NA
CDR3aa: CASSLPLEPETQYF
CDR3nt: TGTGCCAGCAGTTTACCTCTTGAGCCCGAGACCCAGTACTTC

v_gene: TRBV6-1
abundance: many
j_gene: TRBJ2-1
d_gene: NA
CDR3aa: CASSATGNYNEQFF
CDR3nt: TGTGCCAGCAGTGCGACGGGGAACTACAATGAGCAGTTCTTC

v_gene: TRBV19
abundance: NA
j_gene: TRBJ1-1
d_gene: TRBD1
CDR3aa: CASMRDRNLTEAFF
CDR3nt: TGTGCCAGTATGCGGGACAGGAATCTCACTGAAGCTTTCTTT

v_gene: TRBV6-2/TRBV6-3
abundance: many
j_gene: TRBJ1-5
d_gene: NA
CDR3aa: CASSMGARSQPQHF
CDR3nt: TGTGCCAGCAGTATGGGGGCGCGGAGTCAGCCCCAGCATTTT

v_gene: TRBV20-1
abundance: many
j_gene: TRBJ2-5
d_gene: NA
CDR3aa: CSAKGRDETQYF
CDR3nt: TGCAGTGCTAAAGGTCGGGACGAGACCCAGTACTTC

v_gene: TRBV7-9
abundance: few
j_gene: TRBJ1-2
d_gene: TRBD1
CDR3aa: CASRSGTGLYGYTF
CDR3nt: TGTGCCAGCAGGTCCGGGACAGGGCTCTATGGCTACACCTTC

v_gene: TRBV9
abundance: NA
j_gene: TRBJ2-1
d_gene: NA
CDR3aa: CASSVVTSAEQFF
CDR3nt: TGTGCCAGCAGCGTAGTCACATCAGCTGAGCAGTTCTTC

v_gene: TRBV19
abundance: few
j_gene: TRBJ1-1
d_gene: TRBD1
CDR3aa: CASNGSRGSNTEAFF
CDR3nt: TGTGCCAGTAATGGGAGCAGGGGGTCGAACACTGAAGCTTTCTTT

v_gene: TRBV11-3
abundance: many
j_gene: TRBJ2-7
d_gene: TRBD1
CDR3aa: CASSLTGGYYEQYF
CDR3nt: TGTGCCAGCAGCCTGACAGGGGGCTATTACGAGCAGTACTTC

v_gene: TRBV6-2/TRBV6-3
abundance: once
j_gene: TRBJ2-7
d_gene: NA
CDR3aa: CASSLSVLSSEQYF
CDR3nt: TGTGCCAGCAGTCTTAGCGTCCTCTCGAGTGAGCAGTACTTC

v_gene: TRBV9
abundance: many
j_gene: TRBJ2-1
d_gene: TRBD2
CDR3aa: CASSARTSGSYNEQFF
CDR3nt: TGTGCCAGCAGCGCAAGGACTAGCGGTTCCTACAATGAGCAGTTCTTC

v_gene: TRBV29-1
abundance: many
j_gene: TRBJ2-1
d_gene: NA
CDR3aa: CSVASVLGSSYNEQFF
CDR3nt: TGCAGCGTTGCCTCGGTACTAGGGAGCTCCTACAATGAGCAGTTCTTC

v_gene: TRBV6-1
abundance: many
j_gene: TRBJ1-2
d_gene: TRBD1
CDR3aa: CASRLAGGQNYGYTF
CDR3nt: TGTGCCAGCAGACTCGCCGGGGGACAGAACTATGGCTACACCTTC

v_gene: TRBV10-3
abundance: NA
j_gene: TRBJ1-2
d_gene: NA
CDR3aa: CAISESRGLGYTF
CDR3nt: TGTGCCATCAGTGAGTCGAGGGGGTTAGGCTACACCTTC

v_gene: TRBV20-1
abundance: NA
j_gene: TRBJ1-6
d_gene: NA
CDR3aa: CSARGVVGASNSPLHF
CDR3nt: TGCAGTGCTAGAGGTGTCGTGGGGGCGTCCAATTCACCCCTCCACTTT

v_gene: TRBV2
abundance: many
j_gene: TRBJ2-5
d_gene: NA
CDR3aa: CASSVNIQETQYF
CDR3nt: TGTGCCAGCAGTGTTAACATACAAGAGACCCAGTACTTC

v_gene: TRBV19
abundance: NA
j_gene: TRBJ2-2
d_gene: NA
CDR3aa: CASSMGGQPYTGELFF
CDR3nt: TGTGCCAGTAGTATGGGGGGACAGCCTTACACCGGGGAGCTGTTTTTT

v_gene: TRBV7-9
abundance: NA
j_gene: TRBJ2-7
d_gene: NA
CDR3aa: CAGSFGDYEQYF
CDR3nt: TGTGCCGGCAGCTTTGGCGACTACGAGCAGTACTTC

v_gene: TRBV3-1
abundance: few
j_gene: TRBJ2-5
d_gene: TRBD2
CDR3aa: CASSQSGTSETQYF
CDR3nt: TGTGCCAGCAGCCAATCCGGGACTAGTGAGACCCAGTACTTC

v_gene: TRBV28
abundance: NA
j_gene: TRBJ1-4
d_gene: TRBD1
CDR3aa: CASSGQGPNEKLFF
CDR3nt: TGTGCCAGCAGTGGACAGGGGCCTAATGAAAAACTGTTTTTT

v_gene: TRBV6-1
abundance: many
j_gene: TRBJ1-1
d_gene: NA
CDR3aa: CASSEAGQMNTEAFF
CDR3nt: TGTGCCAGCAGTGAAGCGGGCCAGATGAACACTGAAGCTTTCTTT

v_gene: TRBV4-1
abundance: NA
j_gene: TRBJ1-1
d_gene: TRBD1
CDR3aa: CASSQVCKSAGGYEAFF
CDR3nt: TGCGCCAGCAGCCAAGTTTGTAAGTCCGCAGGGGGATATGAAGCTTTCTTT

v_gene: TRBV6-1
abundance: NA
j_gene: TRBJ2-2
d_gene: NA
CDR3aa: CASSKGPGELFF
CDR3nt: TGTGCCAGCAGTAAAGGGCCCGGGGAGCTGTTTTTT

v_gene: TRBV5-6
abundance: NA
j_gene: TRBJ2-6
d_gene: NA
CDR3aa: CASSLGVGGANVLTF
CDR3nt: TGTGCCAGCAGCTTGGGAGTAGGGGGGGCCAACGTCCTGACTTTC

v_gene: TRBV30
abundance: few
j_gene: TRBJ2-1
d_gene: NA
CDR3aa: CAWSWVPDNEQFF
CDR3nt: TGTGCCTGGAGTTGGGTACCGGACAATGAGCAGTTCTTC

v_gene: TRBV5-5
abundance: many
j_gene: TRBJ1-2
d_gene: TRBD1
CDR3aa: CASRQPGQGLGYTF
CDR3nt: TGTGCCAGCAGGCAACCGGGACAGGGGTTAGGCTACACCTTC

v_gene: TRBV28
abundance: many
j_gene: TRBJ1-5
d_gene: TRBD1
CDR3aa: CATRDRDRQPQHF
CDR3nt: TGTGCCACAAGGGACAGGGACCGGCAGCCCCAGCATTTT

v_gene: TRBV10-2
abundance: many
j_gene: TRBJ2-7
d_gene: TRBD1
CDR3aa: CASTGTGNSYEQYF
CDR3nt: TGCGCCAGCACCGGGACAGGCAACTCCTACGAGCAGTACTTC

v_gene: TRBV9
abundance: NA
j_gene: TRBJ2-3
d_gene: NA
CDR3aa: CASSPWTAQSTQYF
CDR3nt: TGTGCCAGCAGCCCCTGGACCGCGCAAAGTACGCAGTATTTT

v_gene: TRBV25-1
abundance: NA
j_gene: TRBJ2-6
d_gene: TRBD1
CDR3aa: CASSETGFSGANVLTF
CDR3nt: TGTGCCAGCAGTGAGACAGGGTTCTCTGGGGCCAACGTCCTGACTTTC

v_gene: TRBV7-8
abundance: many
j_gene: TRBJ2-3
d_gene: NA
CDR3aa: CASSLDHSSTDTQYF
CDR3nt: TGTGCCAGCAGCTTAGACCACTCTAGCACAGATACGCAGTATTTT

v_gene: TRBV2
abundance: many
j_gene: TRBJ2-1
d_gene: TRBD2
CDR3aa: CASSEIAGLNEQFF
CDR3nt: TGTGCCAGCAGTGAAATAGCGGGACTCAATGAGCAGTTCTTC

v_gene: TRBV28
abundance: many
j_gene: TRBJ1-2
d_gene: NA
CDR3aa: CASSPGGYGYTF
CDR3nt: TGTGCCAGCAGTCCCGGAGGATATGGCTACACCTTC

v_gene: TRBV4-2
abundance: many
j_gene: TRBJ2-5
d_gene: NA
CDR3aa: CASSQPGPQETQYF
CDR3nt: TGTGCCAGCAGCCAACCCGGACCCCAAGAGACCCAGTACTTC

v_gene: TRBV5-1
abundance: once
j_gene: TRBJ2-1
d_gene: TRBD1
CDR3aa: CASSLVAGGSYEQFF
CDR3nt: TGCGCCAGCAGCTTGGTGGCAGGGGGCTCCTACGAGCAGTTCTTC

v_gene: TRBV11-1
abundance: many
j_gene: TRBJ2-3
d_gene: NA
CDR3aa: CASSLAYRDTQYF
CDR3nt: TGTGCCAGCAGCTTAGCGTACCGAGATACGCAGTATTTT

v_gene: TRBV20-1
abundance: NA
j_gene: TRBJ2-7
d_gene: TRBD1
CDR3aa: CSARTGTGVDEQYF
CDR3nt: TGCAGTGCCCGAACCGGGACAGGGGTTGACGAGCAGTACTTC

v_gene: TRBV5-1
abundance: NA
j_gene: TRBJ2-7
d_gene: NA
CDR3aa: CASSSEGVGEQYF
CDR3nt: TGCGCCAGCAGCTCGGAAGGTGTGGGCGAGCAGTACTTC

v_gene: TRBV20-1
abundance: few
j_gene: TRBJ2-1
d_gene: TRBD2
CDR3aa: CSAKIAGGPREQFF
CDR3nt: TGCAGTGCAAAGATAGCGGGAGGGCCCAGGGAGCAGTTCTTC

v_gene: TRBV25-1
abundance: NA
j_gene: TRBJ2-5
d_gene: NA
CDR3aa: CASSDPTGLETQYF
CDR3nt: TGTGCCAGCAGTGACCCTACAGGGTTGGAGACCCAGTACTTC

v_gene: TRBV7-6
abundance: few
j_gene: TRBJ2-7
d_gene: TRBD2
CDR3aa: CASSLREASYEQYF
CDR3nt: TGTGCCAGCAGCTTACGGGAGGCTTCTTACGAGCAGTACTTC

v_gene: TRBV2
abundance: many
j_gene: TRBJ1-1
d_gene: NA
CDR3aa: CASSVLNTEAFF
CDR3nt: TGTGCCAGCAGTGTTTTGAACACTGAAGCTTTCTTT

v_gene: TRBV5-1
abundance: NA
j_gene: TRBJ1-1
d_gene: NA
CDR3aa: CASSQGDRSEAFF
CDR3nt: TGCGCCAGCAGCCAGGGCGACCGTTCTGAAGCTTTCTTT

v_gene: TRBV5-1
abundance: few
j_gene: TRBJ2-1
d_gene: TRBD2
CDR3aa: CASSLASGGWGQFF
CDR3nt: TGCGCCAGCAGCTTGGCTAGCGGGGGCTGGGGGCAGTTCTTC

v_gene: TRBV28
abundance: many
j_gene: TRBJ2-1
d_gene: NA
CDR3aa: CASSLSNRDEQFF
CDR3nt: TGTGCCAGCAGTTTATCGAACAGGGATGAGCAGTTCTTC

v_gene: TRBV18
abundance: many
j_gene: TRBJ1-3
d_gene: NA
CDR3aa: CASSPSDRGNTIYF
CDR3nt: TGTGCCAGCTCACCGTCGGACCGCGGGAACACCATATATTTT

v_gene: TRBV24-1
abundance: few
j_gene: TRBJ1-2
d_gene: NA
CDR3aa: CATPNTGTNYGYTF
CDR3nt: TGTGCCACCCCTAACACCGGGACCAACTATGGCTACACCTTC